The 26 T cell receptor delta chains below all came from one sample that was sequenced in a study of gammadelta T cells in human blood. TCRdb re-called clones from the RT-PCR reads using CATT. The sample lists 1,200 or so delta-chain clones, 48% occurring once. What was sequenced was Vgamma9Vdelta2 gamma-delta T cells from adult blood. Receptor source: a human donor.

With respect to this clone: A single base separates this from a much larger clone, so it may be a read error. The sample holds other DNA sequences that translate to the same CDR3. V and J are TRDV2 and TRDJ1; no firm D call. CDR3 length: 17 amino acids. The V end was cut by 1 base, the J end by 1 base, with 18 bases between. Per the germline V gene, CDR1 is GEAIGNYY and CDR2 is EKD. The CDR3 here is CACDTAGAPKSTDKLIF. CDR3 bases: TGTGCCTGTGACACTGCAGGGGCTCCGAAGTCCACCGATAAACTCATCTTT.

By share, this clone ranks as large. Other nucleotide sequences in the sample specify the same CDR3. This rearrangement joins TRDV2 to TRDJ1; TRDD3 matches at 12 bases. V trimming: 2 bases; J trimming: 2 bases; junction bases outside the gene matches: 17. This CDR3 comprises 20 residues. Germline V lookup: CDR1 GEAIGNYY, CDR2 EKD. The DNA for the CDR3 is TGTGCCTGTGACAACGTAGGGGCTGGGGGATACGCCCGTACGACCGATAAACTCATCTTT. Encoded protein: CACDNVGAGGYARTTDKLIF.

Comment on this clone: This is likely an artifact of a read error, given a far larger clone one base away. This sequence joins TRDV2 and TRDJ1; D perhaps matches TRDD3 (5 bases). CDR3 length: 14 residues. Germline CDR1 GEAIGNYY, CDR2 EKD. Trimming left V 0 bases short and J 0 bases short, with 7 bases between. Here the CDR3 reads CACDTVGNTDKLIF. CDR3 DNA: TGTGCCTGTGACACCGTGGGGAACACCGATAAACTCATCTTT.

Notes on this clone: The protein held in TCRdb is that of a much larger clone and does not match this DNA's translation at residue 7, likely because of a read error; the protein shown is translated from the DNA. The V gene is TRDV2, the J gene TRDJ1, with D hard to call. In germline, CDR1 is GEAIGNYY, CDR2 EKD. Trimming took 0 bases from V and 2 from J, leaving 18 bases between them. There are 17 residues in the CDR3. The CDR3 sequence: CACDTAWSLPKTDKLIF. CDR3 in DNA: TGTGCCTGTGACACCGCTTGGTCCCTCCCAAAAACCGATAAACTCATCTTT.

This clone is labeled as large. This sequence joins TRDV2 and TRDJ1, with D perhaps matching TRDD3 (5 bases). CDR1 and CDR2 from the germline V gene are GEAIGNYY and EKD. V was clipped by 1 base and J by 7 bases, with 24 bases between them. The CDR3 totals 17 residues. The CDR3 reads CACDTLGGIRKPGKLIF. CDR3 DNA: TGTGCCTGTGACACTCTAGGTGGGATCAGAAAGCCCGGTAAACTCATCTTT.

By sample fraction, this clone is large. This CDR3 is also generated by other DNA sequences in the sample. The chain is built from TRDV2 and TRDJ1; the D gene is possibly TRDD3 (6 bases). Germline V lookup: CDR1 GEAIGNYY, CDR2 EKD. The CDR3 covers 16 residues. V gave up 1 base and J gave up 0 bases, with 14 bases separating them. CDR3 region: CACDTLGAPYTDKLIF. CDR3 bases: TGTGCCTGTGACACGTTGGGGGCCCCGTACACCGATAAACTCATCTTT.

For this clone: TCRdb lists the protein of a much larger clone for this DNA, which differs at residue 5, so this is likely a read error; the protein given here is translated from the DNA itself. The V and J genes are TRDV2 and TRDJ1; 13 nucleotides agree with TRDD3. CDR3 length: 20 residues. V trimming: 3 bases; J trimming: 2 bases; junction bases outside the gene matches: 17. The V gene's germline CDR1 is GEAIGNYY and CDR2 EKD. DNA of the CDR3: TGTGCCTGTGACTCCGTGTCCACTACTGGGGGATACGAGGAAACCGATAAACTCATCTTT. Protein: CACDSVSTTGGYEETDKLIF.

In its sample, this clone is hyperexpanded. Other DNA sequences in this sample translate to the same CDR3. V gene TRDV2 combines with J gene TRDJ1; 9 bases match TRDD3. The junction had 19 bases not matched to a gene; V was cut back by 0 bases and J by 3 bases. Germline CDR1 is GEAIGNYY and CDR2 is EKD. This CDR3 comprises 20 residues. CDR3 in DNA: TGTGCCTGTGACACCGTAGGGACCCCTCTGGGGGATCGAGAGGCCGATAAACTCATCTTT. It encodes CACDTVGTPLGDREADKLIF.

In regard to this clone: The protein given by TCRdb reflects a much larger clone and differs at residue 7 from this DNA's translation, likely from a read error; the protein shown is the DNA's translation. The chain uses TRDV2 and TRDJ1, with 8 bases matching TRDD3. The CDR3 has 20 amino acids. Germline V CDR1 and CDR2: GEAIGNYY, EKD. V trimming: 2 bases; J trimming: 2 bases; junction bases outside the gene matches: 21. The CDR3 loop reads CACDIIAGGHRSSYTDKLIF. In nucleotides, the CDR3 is TGTGCCTGTGACATTATTGCTGGGGGACATCGAAGCTCGTATACCGATAAACTCATCTTT.

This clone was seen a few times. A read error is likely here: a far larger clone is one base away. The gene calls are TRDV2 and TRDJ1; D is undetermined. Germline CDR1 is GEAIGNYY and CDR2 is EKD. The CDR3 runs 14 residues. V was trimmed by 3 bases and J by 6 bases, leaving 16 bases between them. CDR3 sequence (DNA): TGTGCCTGTGACTCCCTAAGTGCGTCCAATAAACTCATCTTT. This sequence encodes CACDSLSASNKLIF.

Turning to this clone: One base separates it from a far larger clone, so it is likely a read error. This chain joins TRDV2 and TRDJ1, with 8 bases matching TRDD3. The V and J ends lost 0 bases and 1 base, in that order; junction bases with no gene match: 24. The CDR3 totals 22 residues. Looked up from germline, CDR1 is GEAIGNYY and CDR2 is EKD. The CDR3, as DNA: TGTGCCTGTGACACCGTGAGTGAGGGATACGCGTATCCCCCACTCGGCACCGATAAACTCATCTTT. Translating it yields CACDTVSEGYAYPPLGTDKLIF.

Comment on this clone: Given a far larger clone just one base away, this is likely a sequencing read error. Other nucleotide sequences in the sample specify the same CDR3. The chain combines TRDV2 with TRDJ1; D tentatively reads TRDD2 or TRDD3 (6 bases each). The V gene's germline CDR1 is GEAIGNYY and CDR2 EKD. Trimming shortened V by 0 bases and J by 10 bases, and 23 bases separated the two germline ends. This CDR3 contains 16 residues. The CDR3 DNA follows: TGTGCCTGTGACACCGTTAGTCCTACCTCCCGACTGGGACTCATCTTT. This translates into CACDTVSPTSRLGLIF.

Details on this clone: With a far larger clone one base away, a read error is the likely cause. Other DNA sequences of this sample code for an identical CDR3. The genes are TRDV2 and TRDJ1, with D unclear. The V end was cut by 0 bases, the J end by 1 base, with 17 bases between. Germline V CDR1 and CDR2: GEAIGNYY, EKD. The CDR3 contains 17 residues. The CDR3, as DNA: TGTGCCTGTGACACCTTGGAGGCTGGAGAAGGCACCGATAAACTCATCTTT. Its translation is CACDTLEAGEGTDKLIF.

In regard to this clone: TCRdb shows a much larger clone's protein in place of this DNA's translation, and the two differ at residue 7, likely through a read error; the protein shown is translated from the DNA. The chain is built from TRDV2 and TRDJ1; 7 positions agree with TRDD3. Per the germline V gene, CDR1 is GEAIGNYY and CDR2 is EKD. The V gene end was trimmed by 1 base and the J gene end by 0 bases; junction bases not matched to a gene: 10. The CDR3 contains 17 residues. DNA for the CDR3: TGTGCCTGTGACACGTTGCCAGGTGGGATACACACCGATAAACTCATCTTT. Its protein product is CACDTLPGGIHTDKLIF.

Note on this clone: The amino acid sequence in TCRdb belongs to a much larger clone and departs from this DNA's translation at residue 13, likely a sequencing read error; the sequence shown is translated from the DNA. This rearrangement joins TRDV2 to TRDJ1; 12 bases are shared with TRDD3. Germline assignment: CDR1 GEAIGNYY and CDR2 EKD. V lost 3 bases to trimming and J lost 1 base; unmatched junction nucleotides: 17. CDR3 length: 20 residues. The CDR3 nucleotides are TGTGCCTGTGACCACTTAGCCAGTACTGGGGGATACACAGGCACCGATAAACTCATCTTT. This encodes CACDHLASTGGYTGTDKLIF.

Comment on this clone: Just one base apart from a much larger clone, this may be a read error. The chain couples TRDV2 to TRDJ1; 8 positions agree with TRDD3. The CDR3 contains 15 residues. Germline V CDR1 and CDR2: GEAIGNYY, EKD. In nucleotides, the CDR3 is TGTGCCTGTGACTCTTTACTGGGGGCCTCCGATAAACGCATCTTT. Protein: CACDSLLGASDKRIF.

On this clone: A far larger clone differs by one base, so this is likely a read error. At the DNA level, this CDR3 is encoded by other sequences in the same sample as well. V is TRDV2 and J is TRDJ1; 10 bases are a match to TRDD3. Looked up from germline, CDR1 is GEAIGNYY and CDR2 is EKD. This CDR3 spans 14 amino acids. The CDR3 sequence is CACDTVGDTGKLIF. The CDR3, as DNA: TGTGCCTGCGACACAGTGGGGGATACTGGTAAACTCATCTTT.

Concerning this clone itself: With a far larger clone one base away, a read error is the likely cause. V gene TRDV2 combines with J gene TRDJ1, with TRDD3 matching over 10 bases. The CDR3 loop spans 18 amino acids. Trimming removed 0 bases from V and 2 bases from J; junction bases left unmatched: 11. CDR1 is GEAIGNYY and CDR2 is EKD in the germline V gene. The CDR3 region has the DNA TGTGCCTGTGACACCGTCGGGTTACTGGGGGATGCGACCGATAAACTCATCTTT. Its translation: CACDTVGLLGDATDKLIF.

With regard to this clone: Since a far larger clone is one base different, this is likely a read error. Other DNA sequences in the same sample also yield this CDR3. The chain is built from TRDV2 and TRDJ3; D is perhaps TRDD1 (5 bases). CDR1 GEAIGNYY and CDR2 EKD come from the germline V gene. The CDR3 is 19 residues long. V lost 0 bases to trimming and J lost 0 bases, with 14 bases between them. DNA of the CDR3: TGTGCCTGTGACACCCCCGGAAATTTAGTCTCCTGGGACACCCGACAGATGTTTTTC. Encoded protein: CACDTPGNLVSWDTRQMFF.

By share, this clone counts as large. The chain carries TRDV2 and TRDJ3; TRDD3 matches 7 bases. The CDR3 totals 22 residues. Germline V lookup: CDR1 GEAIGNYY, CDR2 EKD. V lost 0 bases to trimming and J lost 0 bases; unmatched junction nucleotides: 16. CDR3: CACDTVEGDLPLSSWDTRQMFF. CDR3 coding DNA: TGTGCCTGTGACACCGTTGAGGGGGATCTTCCCCTTAGCTCCTGGGACACCCGACAGATGTTTTTC.

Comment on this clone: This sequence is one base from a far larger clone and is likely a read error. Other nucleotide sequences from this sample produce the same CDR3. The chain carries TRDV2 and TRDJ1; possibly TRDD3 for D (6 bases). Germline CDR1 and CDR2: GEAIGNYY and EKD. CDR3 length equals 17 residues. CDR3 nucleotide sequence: TGTGCCCGTGACCCACTTGGGGGCCCCCGACACACCGATAAACTCATCTTT. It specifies CARDPLGGPRHTDKLIF.

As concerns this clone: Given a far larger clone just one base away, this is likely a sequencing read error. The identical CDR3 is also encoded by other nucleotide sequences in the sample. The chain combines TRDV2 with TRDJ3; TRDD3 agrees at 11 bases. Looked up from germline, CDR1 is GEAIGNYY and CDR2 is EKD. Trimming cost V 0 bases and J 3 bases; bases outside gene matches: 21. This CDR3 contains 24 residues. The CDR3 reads CACDTGFGSALGDTRSWDTRQMFF. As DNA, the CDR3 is TGTGCCTGTGACACCGGTTTTGGGAGCGCATTGGGGGATACGCGAAGCTGGGACACCCGACAGATGTTTTTC.

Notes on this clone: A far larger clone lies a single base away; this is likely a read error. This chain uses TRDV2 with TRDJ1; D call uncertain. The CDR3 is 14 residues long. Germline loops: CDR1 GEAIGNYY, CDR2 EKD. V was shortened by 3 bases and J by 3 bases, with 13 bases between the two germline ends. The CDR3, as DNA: TGTGCCTGTGACCGGGTAGGATGCTCCGATAAACTCATCTTT. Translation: CACDRVGCSDKLIF.

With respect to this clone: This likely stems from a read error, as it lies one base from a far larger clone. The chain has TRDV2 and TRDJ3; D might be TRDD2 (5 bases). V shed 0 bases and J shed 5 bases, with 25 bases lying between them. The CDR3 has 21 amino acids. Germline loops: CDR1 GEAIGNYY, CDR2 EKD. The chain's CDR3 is CACDTVLRARMDERDTRQMFF. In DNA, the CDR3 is TGTGCCTGTGACACCGTCCTAAGAGCACGCATGGATGAGCGGGACACCCGACAGATGTTTTTC.

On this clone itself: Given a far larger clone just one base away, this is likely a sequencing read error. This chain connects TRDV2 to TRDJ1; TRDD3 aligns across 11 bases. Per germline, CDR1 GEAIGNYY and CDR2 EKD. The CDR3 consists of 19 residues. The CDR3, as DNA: TGTGCCTGTTACACCGTAGGACTGGGGGATATTCCCCCCACCGATAAACTCATCTTT. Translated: CACYTVGLGDIPPTDKLIF.

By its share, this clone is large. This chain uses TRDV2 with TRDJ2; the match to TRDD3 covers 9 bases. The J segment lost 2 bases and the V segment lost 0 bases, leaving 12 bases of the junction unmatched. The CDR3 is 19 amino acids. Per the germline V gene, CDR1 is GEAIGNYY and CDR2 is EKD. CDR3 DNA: TGTGCCTGTGACACCGTTAAGGGAACTGGGGGAGCCTTGACAGCACAACTCTTCTTT. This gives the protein CACDTVKGTGGALTAQLFF.